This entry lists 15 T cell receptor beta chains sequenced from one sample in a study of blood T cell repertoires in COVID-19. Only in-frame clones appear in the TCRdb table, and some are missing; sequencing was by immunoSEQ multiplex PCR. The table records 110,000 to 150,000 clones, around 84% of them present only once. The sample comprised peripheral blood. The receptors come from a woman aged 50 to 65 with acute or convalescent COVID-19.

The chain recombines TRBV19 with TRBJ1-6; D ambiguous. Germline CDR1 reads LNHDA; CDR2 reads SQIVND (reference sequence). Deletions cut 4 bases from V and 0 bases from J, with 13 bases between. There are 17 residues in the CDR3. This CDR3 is CASSTHEASSYNSPLHF. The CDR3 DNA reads TGTGCCAGTAGTACCCACGAGGCTAGCTCCTATAATTCACCCCTCCACTTT.

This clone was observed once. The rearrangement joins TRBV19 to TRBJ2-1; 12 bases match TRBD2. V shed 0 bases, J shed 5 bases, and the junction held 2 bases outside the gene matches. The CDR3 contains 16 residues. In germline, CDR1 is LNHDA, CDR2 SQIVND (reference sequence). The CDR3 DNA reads TGTGCCAGTAGTATAGATCTAGCGGGGGGGGACAATGAGCAGTTCTTC. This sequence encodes CASSIDLAGGDNEQFF.

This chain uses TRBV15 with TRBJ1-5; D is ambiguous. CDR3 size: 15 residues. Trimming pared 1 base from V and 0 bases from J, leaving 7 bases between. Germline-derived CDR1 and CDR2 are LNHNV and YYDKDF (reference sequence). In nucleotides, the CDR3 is TGTGCCACCAGCAGAGCCGACTATAGCAATCAGCCCCAGCATTTT. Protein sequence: CATSRADYSNQPQHF.

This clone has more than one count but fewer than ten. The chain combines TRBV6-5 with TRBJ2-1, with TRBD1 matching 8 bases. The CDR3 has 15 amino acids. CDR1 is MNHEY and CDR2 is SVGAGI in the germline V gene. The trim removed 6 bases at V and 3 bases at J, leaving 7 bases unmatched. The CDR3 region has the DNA TGTGCCAGCAGCCGGGGACAGGATTTCTACAATGAGCAGTTCTTC. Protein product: CASSRGQDFYNEQFF.

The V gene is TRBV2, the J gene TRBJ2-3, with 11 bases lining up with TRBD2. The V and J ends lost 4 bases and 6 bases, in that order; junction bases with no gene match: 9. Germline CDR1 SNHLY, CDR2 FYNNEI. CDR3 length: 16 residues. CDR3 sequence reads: CASSVTSGGNADTQYF. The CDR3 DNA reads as TGTGCCAGCAGTGTTACTAGCGGGGGAAATGCGGATACGCAGTATTTT.

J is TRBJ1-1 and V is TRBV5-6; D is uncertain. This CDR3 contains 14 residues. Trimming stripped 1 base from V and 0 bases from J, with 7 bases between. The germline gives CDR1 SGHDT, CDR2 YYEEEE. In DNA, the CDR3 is TGTGCCAGCAGCTTGCGGTATCTGAACACTGAAGCTTTCTTT. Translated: CASSLRYLNTEAFF.

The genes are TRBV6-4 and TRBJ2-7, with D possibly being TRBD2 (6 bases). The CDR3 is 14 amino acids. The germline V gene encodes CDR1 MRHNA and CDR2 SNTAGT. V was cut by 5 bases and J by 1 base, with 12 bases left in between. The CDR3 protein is CASSSSGPSYEQYF. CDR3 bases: TGTGCCAGCAGTAGTAGCGGCCCTTCCTACGAGCAGTACTTC.

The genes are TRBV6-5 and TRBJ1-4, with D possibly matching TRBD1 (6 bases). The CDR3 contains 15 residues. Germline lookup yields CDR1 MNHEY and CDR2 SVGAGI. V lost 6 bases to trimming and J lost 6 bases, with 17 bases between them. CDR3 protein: CASSNPGGADEKLFF. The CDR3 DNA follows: TGTGCCAGCAGCAACCCCGGGGGGGCGGATGAAAAACTGTTTTTT.

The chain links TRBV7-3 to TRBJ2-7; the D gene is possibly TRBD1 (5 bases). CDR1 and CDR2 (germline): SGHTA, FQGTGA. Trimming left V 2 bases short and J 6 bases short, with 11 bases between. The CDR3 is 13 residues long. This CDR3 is CASSLRQMGEQYF. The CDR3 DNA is TGTGCCAGCAGCTTACGACAGATGGGCGAGCAGTACTTC.

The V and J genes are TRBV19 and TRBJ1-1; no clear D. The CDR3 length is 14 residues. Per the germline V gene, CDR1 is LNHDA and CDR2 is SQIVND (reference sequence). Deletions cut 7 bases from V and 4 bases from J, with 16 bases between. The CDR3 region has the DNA TGTGCCAGTACGGACTGGCGGTTGATCACTGAAGCTTTCTTT. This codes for CASTDWRLITEAFF. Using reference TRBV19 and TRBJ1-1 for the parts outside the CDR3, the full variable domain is DGGITQSPKYLFRKEGQNVTLSCEQNLNHDAMYWYRQDPGQGLRLIYYSQIVNDFQKGDIAEGYSVSREKKESFPLTVTSAQKNPTAFYLCASTDWRLITEAFFGQGTRLTVV.

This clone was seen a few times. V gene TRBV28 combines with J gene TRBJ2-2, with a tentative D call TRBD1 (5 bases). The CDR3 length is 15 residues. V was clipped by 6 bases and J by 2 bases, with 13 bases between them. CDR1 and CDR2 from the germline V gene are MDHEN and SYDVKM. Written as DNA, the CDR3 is TGTGCCAGCAGACCTCATGGACAAAACACCGGGGAGCTGTTTTTT. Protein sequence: CASRPHGQNTGELFF.

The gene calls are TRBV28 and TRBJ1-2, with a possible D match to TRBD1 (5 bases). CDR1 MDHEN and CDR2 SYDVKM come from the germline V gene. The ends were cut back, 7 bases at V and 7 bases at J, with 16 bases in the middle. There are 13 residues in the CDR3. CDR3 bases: TGTGCCAGCATACCGACAGCCTCGGGTGGCTACACCTTC. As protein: CASIPTASGGYTF.

CDR3 sequence: CASSLMGSGLADSYNEQFF. The CDR3 DNA reads TGTGCCAGCAGCTTAATGGGAAGTGGACTAGCGGACTCCTACAATGAGCAGTTCTTC. This chain joins TRBV7-3 and TRBJ2-1; 10 nucleotides match TRBD2. Germline lookup yields CDR1 SGHTA and CDR2 FQGTGA. This CDR3 comprises 19 residues. J was trimmed by 0 bases and V by 1 base; bases with no gene match: 9.

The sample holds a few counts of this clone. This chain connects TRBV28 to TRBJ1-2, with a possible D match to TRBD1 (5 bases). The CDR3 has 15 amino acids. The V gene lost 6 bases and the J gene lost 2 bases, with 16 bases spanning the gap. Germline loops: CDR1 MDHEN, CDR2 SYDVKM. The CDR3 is CASRVPFSGNYGYTF. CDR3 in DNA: TGTGCCAGCAGGGTCCCTTTTTCAGGGAACTATGGCTACACCTTC.

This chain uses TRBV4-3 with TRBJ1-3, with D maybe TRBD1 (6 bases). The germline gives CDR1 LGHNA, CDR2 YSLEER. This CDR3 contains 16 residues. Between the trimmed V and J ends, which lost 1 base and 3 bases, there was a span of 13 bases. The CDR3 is CASSQALGAFGNTIYF. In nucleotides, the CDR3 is TGCGCCAGCAGCCAAGCTTTGGGGGCTTTTGGAAACACCATATATTTT.